This TCR beta chain was documented in a study of cytomegalovirus exposure and HLA in healthy donors. Overall study findings and caveats: Analyzed later, most CMV-associated TCR beta chains appeared HLA-restricted. Earlier findings revealed that most TCR beta V segments proved productive either about 87% or about 30% of the time.

Remarks on this clone: Its specificity is unknown.

In the PCR, 60 Vbeta and 13 Jbeta primers were used. In the study's own analysis: About 10 million shared chains were among the approximately 87 million unique TCR beta chains that a later analysis counted. Method: immunoSEQ multiplex PCR; TCRdb's copy keeps in-frame clones and lacks some. From that table come the V and J calls and clone size; the DNA was used to work out D and trimming. The sample holds 130,000 or so clones. The V end was cut by 4 bases, the J end by 7 bases, with 13 bases between. Germline CDR1 and CDR2: MNHEY and SVGAGI. This CDR3 is 13 amino acids long. The TCR originated in a woman aged 60-70 years in good health and CMV-seronegative. The rearrangement uses TRBV6-5 and TRBJ1-2, with D tentatively TRBD1 (5 bases). Input material: PBMCs. This CDR3 reads CASSWARGGGYTF. Here the CDR3 DNA reads TGTGCCAGCAGTTGGGCACGGGGGGGTGGCTACACCTTC.